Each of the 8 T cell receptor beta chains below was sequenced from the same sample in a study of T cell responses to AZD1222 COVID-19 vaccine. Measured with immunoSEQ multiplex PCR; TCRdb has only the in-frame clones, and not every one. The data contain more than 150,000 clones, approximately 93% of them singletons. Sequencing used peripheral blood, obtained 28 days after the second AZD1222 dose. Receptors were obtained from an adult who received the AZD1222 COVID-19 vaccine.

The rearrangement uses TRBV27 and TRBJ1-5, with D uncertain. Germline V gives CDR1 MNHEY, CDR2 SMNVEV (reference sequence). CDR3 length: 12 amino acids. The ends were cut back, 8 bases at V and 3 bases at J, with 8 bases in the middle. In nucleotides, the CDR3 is TGTGCCAGCGGGCGGATCAATCAGCCCCAGCATTTT. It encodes CASGRINQPQHF.

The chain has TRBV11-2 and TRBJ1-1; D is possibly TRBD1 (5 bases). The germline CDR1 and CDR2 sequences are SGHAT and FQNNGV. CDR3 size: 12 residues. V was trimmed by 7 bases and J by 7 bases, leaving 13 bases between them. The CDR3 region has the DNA TGTGCCAGCACCCCGGACACCTTTGAAGCTTTCTTT. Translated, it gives CASTPDTFEAFF. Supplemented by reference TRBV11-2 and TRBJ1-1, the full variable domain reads EAGVAQSPRYKIIEKRQSVAFWCNPISGHATLYWYQQILGQGPKLLIQFQNNGVVDDSQLPKDRFSAERLKGVDSTLKIQPAKLEDSAVYLCASTPDTFEAFFGQGTRLTVV.

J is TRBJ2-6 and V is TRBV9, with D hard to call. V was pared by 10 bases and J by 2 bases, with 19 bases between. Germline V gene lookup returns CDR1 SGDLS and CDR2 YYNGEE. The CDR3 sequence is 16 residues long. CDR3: CASGGRLNPGANVLTF. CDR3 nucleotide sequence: TGTGCCTCGGGCGGCAGGTTGAATCCTGGGGCCAACGTCCTGACTTTC. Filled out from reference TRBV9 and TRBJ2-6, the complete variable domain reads DSGVTQTPKHLITATGQRVTLRCSPRSGDLSVYWYQQSLDQGLQFLIQYYNGEERAKGNILERFSAQQFPDLHSELNLSSLELGDSALYFCASGGRLNPGANVLTFGAGSRLTVL.

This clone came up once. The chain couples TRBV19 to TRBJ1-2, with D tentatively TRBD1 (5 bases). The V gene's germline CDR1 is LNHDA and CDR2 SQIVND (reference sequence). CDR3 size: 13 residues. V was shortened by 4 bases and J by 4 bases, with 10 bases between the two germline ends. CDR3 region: CASSSQGGYGYTF. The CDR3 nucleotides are TGTGCCAGTAGTAGCCAGGGCGGCTATGGCTACACCTTC.

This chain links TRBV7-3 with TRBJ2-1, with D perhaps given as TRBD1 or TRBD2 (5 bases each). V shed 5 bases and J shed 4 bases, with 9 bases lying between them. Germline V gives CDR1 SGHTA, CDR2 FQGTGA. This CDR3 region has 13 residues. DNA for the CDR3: TGTGCCAGCAGCGTGGGACGGTACAATGAGCAGTTCTTC. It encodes CASSVGRYNEQFF. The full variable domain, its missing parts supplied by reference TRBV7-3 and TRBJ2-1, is GAGVSQTPSNKVTEKGKYVELRCDPISGHTALYWYRQSLGQGPEFLIYFQGTGAADDSGLPNDRFFAVRPEGSVSTLKIQRTERGDSAVYLCASSVGRYNEQFFGPGTRLTVL.

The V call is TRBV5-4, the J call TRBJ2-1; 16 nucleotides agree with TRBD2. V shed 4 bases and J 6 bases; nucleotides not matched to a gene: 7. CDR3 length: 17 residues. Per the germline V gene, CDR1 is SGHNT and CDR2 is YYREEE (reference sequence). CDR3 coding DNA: TGTGCCAGCAGCACGTCCGGGACTAGCGGGAGGGTCAATGAGCAGTTCTTC. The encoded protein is CASSTSGTSGRVNEQFF.

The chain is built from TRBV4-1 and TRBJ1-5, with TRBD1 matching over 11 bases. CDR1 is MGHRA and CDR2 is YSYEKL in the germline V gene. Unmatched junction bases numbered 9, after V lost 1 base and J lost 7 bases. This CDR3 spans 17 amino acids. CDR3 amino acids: CASSQVPGQGGRQPQHF. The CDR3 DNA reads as TGCGCCAGCAGCCAAGTCCCGGGACAGGGGGGGAGGCAGCCCCAGCATTTT.

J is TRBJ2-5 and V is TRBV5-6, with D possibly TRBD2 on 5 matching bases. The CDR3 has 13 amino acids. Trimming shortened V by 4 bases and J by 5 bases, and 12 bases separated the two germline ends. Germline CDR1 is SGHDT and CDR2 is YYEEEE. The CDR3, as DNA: TGTGCCAGCAGCCGGAGGTCTTATGAGACCCAGTACTTC. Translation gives CASSRRSYETQYF.